This TCR beta chain originates from a study of shared clonotypes between healthy human individuals. About the research overall: Used for every donor were three CD4 naive, three CD4 memory, two CD8 naive and one CD8 memory plate.

TCRdb's table, derived via immunoSEQ multiplex PCR, lists solely in-frame clones and lacks some. The sample holds roughly 680,000 clones, 55% to 75% seen once. For this clone: The antigen remains undetermined.

There are 13 residues in the CDR3. CDR1 and CDR2 from the germline V gene are SNHLY and FYNNEI. V lost 3 bases to trimming and J lost 8 bases, with 11 bases between them. Study-wide results and limits: Non-shared clonotypes had lower generation probabilities than clonotypes shared by all four sorted-subset donors.

This clonotype originated in a woman aged 25-40 years in good health. The V gene is TRBV2, the J gene TRBJ1-5, with a weak D call TRBD1 (5 bases). The material sequenced was memory CD4+ T cells sorted from blood. This sample's subset: CD45RA-negative fraction. The CDR3 spells CASSDAGRKPQHF. CDR3 bases: TGTGCCAGCAGTGACGCAGGGCGGAAGCCCCAGCATTTT.